The 12 T cell receptor beta chains given below trace back to one sample, sequenced in a study of cytomegalovirus exposure and HLA in healthy donors. Primers included in the PCR were 60 Vbeta and 13 Jbeta primers. Profiling relied on immunoSEQ multiplex PCR, and the TCRdb table lists in-frame clones only, not all of them. The data hold about 190,000 clones, with roughly 80% observed a single time. Sequencing was done on a sample of PBMCs. These receptors came from a male donor in good health and CMV-seronegative.

The chain carries TRBV5-1 and TRBJ1-5; maybe TRBD1 (5 bases). Germline CDR1 reads SGHRS; CDR2 reads YFSETQ. The CDR3 consists of 14 residues. V was pared by 0 bases and J by 5 bases, with 9 bases between. The DNA for the CDR3 is TGCGCCAGCAGCTTGGCCGGGACTGATCAGCCCCAGCATTTT. It yields the protein CASSLAGTDQPQHF.

A single count supports this clone. The chain carries TRBV6-5 and TRBJ2-1, with 12 positions matching TRBD2. This CDR3 is built from 15 residues. From germline, CDR1 is MNHEY and CDR2 SVGAGI. J gave up 9 bases and V 4 bases, and 7 bases lay outside the gene matches. The CDR3 sequence is CASSSPGLAGPEQFF. In DNA, the CDR3 is TGTGCCAGCAGTTCCCCCGGACTAGCGGGGCCTGAGCAGTTCTTC.

In nucleotides, the CDR3 is TGTGCCAGCAGCCAGACGGGAGGAAACACAGATACGCAGTATTTT. Translated, it gives CASSQTGGNTDTQYF. The V call is TRBV7-6, the J call TRBJ2-3, with 7 bases fitting TRBD2. Germline V gene lookup returns CDR1 SGHVS and CDR2 FNYEAQ. The CDR3 has 15 amino acids. V lost 5 bases and J lost 2; bases outside the gene matches: 7. Filled out from reference TRBV7-6 and TRBJ2-3, the complete variable domain reads GAGVSQSPRYKVTKRGQDVALRCDPISGHVSLYWYRQALGQGPEFLTYFNYEAQQDKSGLPNDRFSAERPEGSISTLTIQRTEQRDSAMYRCASSQTGGNTDTQYFGPGTRLTVL.

The chain recombines TRBV9 with TRBJ2-2, with D unclear. Germline CDR1 reads SGDLS; CDR2 reads YYNGEE. This CDR3 is built from 17 residues. Trimming removed 4 bases from V and 2 bases from J, with 18 bases in between. CDR3 sequence (DNA): TGTGCCAGCAGCTATTTCCATAGTGCAGGCAACACCGGGGAGCTGTTTTTT. This translates into CASSYFHSAGNTGELFF.

This chain connects TRBV7-8 to TRBJ1-3; D is ambiguous. Looked up from germline, CDR1 is SGHVS and CDR2 is FQNEAQ. The CDR3 is made up of 14 amino acids. V lost 5 bases, J lost 2 bases, and 10 bases lay in between. The CDR3 coding sequence is TGTGCCAGCAGCCCGACACGTACTGGAAACACCATATATTTT. Translating gives CASSPTRTGNTIYF.

The chain joins TRBV19 to TRBJ2-1; D perhaps matches TRBD2 (7 bases). In germline, CDR1 is LNHDA, CDR2 SQIVND (reference sequence). The CDR3 is 14 amino acids. Trimming removed 4 bases from V and 5 bases from J, with 12 bases in between. CDR3: CASSSGGLDNEQFF. Written as DNA, the CDR3 is TGTGCCAGTAGTAGCGGGGGCTTAGACAATGAGCAGTTCTTC. Based on the CDR3 plus reference TRBV19 and TRBJ2-1, the full variable domain is DGGITQSPKYLFRKEGQNVTLSCEQNLNHDAMYWYRQDPGQGLRLIYYSQIVNDFQKGDIAEGYSVSREKKESFPLTVTSAQKNPTAFYLCASSSGGLDNEQFFGPGTRLTVL.

The J gene is TRBJ1-1, the V gene TRBV6-1, with 8 bases aligning to TRBD1. This CDR3 has 13 amino acids. The V gene's germline CDR1 is MNHNS and CDR2 SASEGT. After removal of 5 bases from V and 8 bases from J, the junction contained 7 bases not matched to a gene. CDR3 amino acids: CASSPQGTGEAFF. CDR3 sequence (DNA): TGTGCCAGCAGTCCCCAGGGGACAGGCGAAGCTTTCTTT.

The chain's CDR3 is CASKDSYSGNTIYF. DNA of the CDR3: TGTGCCAGCAAGGACAGCTACTCTGGAAACACCATATATTTT. The chain links TRBV28 to TRBJ1-3; D is possibly TRBD1 (6 bases). Per germline, CDR1 MDHEN and CDR2 SYDVKM. V lost 7 bases and J 0 bases, leaving 10 bases between the germline ends. This CDR3 region has 14 residues.

The V call is TRBV9, the J call TRBJ2-3, with 9 bases fitting TRBD1. This CDR3 region has 19 residues. CDR1 is SGDLS and CDR2 is YYNGEE in the germline V gene. V lost 4 bases to trimming and J lost 4 bases; unmatched junction nucleotides: 19. CDR3 in DNA: TGTGCCAGCAGCCGCCTAGAGGGGGGGGGACAGGGATCCCCAGATACGCAGTATTTT. Translation: CASSRLEGGGQGSPDTQYF.

This sequence joins TRBV29-1 and TRBJ1-5, with a possible D match to TRBD1 (5 bases). Germline CDR1 reads SQVTM; CDR2 reads ANQGSEA. Trimming removed 6 bases at V and 4 bases at J, with 13 bases between. The CDR3 contains 13 residues. CDR3 loop: CSVAGYGNQPQHF. The CDR3 coding sequence is TGCAGCGTAGCAGGGTATGGGAATCAGCCCCAGCATTTT.

The J gene is TRBJ2-7, the V gene TRBV18, with a possible D match to TRBD2 (5 bases). Trimming left V 4 bases short and J 3 bases short, with 13 bases between. This CDR3 region has 14 residues. CDR1 is KGHSH, CDR2 LQKENI, per germline. The CDR3 DNA reads TGTGCCAGCTCACTAGGGCCTCGGGGCTACGAGCAGTACTTC. Residues: CASSLGPRGYEQYF.

This chain connects TRBV4-1 to TRBJ2-2; 8 nucleotides align to TRBD2. CDR3 size: 17 residues. Germline-derived CDR1 and CDR2 are MGHRA and YSYEKL. V dropped 1 base and J dropped 5; count of bases not matched to a gene: 9. CDR3 loop: CASSQVRAGVRTGELFF. CDR3 coding DNA: TGCGCCAGCAGCCAAGTTCGAGCGGGAGTGAGGACCGGGGAGCTGTTTTTT.